This T cell receptor (beta chain) stems from a study of blood T cell repertoires in COVID-19. Participant ages covered roughly 18 to 89 years across 24 US areas. This CDR3 region has 14 residues. Germline V CDR1 and CDR2: SGHVS, FQNEAQ. V was clipped by 8 bases and J by 2 bases; unmatched bases: 5. Sequencing was performed with immunoSEQ multiplex PCR; in TCRdb, only in-frame clones are kept and a portion is missing. The data show approximately 270,000 clones, 70% to 90% seen once. The rearrangement links TRBV7-8 to TRBJ2-5, with 10 bases identical to TRBD2. The sequencing sample was made of PBMCs or T cells enriched from blood (not recorded which). The origin of this receptor is a woman in her 30s who had recovered from COVID-19. The CDR3 loop is CASRGLAVQETQYF. CDR3 DNA: TGTGCCAGCCGAGGACTAGCGGTACAAGAGACCCAGTACTTC.